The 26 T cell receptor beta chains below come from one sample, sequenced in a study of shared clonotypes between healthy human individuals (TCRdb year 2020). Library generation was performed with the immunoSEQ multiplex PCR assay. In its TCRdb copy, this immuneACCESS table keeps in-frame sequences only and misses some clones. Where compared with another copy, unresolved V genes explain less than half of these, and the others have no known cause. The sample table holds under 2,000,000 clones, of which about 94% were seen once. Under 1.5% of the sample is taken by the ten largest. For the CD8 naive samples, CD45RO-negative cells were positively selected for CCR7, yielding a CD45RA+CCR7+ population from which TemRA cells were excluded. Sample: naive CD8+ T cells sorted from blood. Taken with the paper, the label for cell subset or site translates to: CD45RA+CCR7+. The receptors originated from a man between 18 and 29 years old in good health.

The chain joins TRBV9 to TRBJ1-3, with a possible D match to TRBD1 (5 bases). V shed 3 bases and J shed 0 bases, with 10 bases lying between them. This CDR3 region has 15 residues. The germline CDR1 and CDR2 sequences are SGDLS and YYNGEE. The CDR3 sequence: CASSDAGGSGNTIYF. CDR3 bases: TGTGCCAGCAGCGATGCTGGGGGCTCTGGAAACACCATATATTTT. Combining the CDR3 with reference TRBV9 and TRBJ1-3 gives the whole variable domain DSGVTQTPKHLITATGQRVTLRCSPRSGDLSVYWYQQSLDQGLQFLIQYYNGEERAKGNILERFSAQQFPDLHSELNLSSLELGDSALYFCASSDAGGSGNTIYFGEGSWLTVV.

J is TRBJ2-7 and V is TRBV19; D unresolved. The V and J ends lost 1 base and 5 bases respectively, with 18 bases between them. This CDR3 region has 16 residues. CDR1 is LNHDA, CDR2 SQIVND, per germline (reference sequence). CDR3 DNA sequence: TGTGCCAGTAGTATAGTATCCGGGTTATCGGTCCACGAGCAGTACTTC. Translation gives CASSIVSGLSVHEQYF.

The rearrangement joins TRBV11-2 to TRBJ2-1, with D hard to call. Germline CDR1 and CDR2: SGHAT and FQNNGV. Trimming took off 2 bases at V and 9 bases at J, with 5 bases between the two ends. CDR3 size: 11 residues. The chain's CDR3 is CASSLSPEQFF. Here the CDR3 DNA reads TGTGCCAGCAGCTTAAGTCCTGAGCAGTTCTTC. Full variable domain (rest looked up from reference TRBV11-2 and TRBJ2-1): EAGVAQSPRYKIIEKRQSVAFWCNPISGHATLYWYQQILGQGPKLLIQFQNNGVVDDSQLPKDRFSAERLKGVDSTLKIQPAKLEDSAVYLCASSLSPEQFFGPGTRLTVL.

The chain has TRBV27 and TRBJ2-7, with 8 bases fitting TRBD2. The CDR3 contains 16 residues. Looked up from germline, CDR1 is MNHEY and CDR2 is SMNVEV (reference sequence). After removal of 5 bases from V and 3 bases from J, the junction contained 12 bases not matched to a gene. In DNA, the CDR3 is TGTGCCAGCAGTCCCGTGGGACCGGGGGGGAACTACGAGCAGTACTTC. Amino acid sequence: CASSPVGPGGNYEQYF.

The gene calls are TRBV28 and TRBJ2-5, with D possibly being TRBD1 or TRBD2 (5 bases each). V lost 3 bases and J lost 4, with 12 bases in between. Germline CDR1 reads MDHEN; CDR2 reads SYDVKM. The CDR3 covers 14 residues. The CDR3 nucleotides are TGTGCCAGCAGTTTGGGGCAGGGACGAGAGACCCAGTACTTC. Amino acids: CASSLGQGRETQYF.

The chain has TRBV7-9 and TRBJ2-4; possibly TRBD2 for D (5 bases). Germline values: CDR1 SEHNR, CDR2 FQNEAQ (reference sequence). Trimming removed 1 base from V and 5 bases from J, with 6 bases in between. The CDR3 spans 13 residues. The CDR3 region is CASSLDGENIQYF. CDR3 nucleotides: TGTGCCAGCAGCTTAGACGGGGAAAACATTCAGTACTTC. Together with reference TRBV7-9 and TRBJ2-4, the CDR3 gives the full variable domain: DTGVSQNPRHKITKRGQNVTFRCDPISEHNRLYWYRQTLGQGPEFLTYFQNEAQLEKSRLLSDRFSAERPKGSFSTLEIQRTEQGDSAMYLCASSLDGENIQYFGAGTRLSVL.

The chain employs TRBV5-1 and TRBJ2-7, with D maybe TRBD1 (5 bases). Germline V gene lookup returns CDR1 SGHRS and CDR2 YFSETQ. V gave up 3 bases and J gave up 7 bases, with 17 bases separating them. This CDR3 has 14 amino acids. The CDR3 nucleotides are TGCGCCAGCAGCTCAACCATAGCCCCAGGGGAGCAGTACTTC. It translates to CASSSTIAPGEQYF.

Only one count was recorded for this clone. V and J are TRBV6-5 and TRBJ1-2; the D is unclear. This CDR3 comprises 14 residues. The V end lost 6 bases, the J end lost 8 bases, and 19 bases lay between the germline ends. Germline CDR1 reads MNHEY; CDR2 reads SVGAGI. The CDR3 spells CASSPNGEFRGYTF. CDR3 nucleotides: TGTGCCAGCAGCCCAAACGGGGAATTCCGGGGCTACACCTTC.

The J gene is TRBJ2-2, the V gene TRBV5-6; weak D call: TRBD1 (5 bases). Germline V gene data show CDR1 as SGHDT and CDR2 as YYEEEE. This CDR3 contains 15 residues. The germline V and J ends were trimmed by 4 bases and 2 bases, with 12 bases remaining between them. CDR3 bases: TGTGCCAGCAGCCTAGGACAAGATAACACCGGGGAGCTGTTTTTT. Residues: CASSLGQDNTGELFF.

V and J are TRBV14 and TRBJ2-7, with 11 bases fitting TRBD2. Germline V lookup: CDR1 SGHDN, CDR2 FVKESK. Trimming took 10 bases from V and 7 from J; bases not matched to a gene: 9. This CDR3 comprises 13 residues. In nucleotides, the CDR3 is TGTGCCACCTCCCTAGCGGGAGGAAGAGAGCAGTACTTC. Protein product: CATSLAGGREQYF. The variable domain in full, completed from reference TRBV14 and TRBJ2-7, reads EAGVTQFPSHSVIEKGQTVTLRCDPISGHDNLYWYRRVMGKEIKFLLHFVKESKQDESGMPNNRFLAERTGGTYSTLKVQPAELEDSGVYFCATSLAGGREQYFGPGTRLTVT.

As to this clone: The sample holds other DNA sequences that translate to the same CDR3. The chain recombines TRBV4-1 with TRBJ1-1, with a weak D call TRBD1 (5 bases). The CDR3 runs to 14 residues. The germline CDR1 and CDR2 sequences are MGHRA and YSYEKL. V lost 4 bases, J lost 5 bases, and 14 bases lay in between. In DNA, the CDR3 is TGCGCCAGCAGCCCCGGCGGGGGTGGAACTGAAGCTTTCTTT. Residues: CASSPGGGGTEAFF.

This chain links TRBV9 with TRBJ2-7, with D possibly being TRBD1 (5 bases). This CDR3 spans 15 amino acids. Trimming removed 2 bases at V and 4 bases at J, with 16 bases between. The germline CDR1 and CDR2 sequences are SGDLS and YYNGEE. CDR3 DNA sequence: TGTGCCAGCAGCGTGGGGCCATCTGGTCTATACGAGCAGTACTTC. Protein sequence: CASSVGPSGLYEQYF.

In DNA, the CDR3 is TGTGCCAGCAATCGGGCCCTAAAAGGCAATGAGCAGTTCTTC. Translation gives CASNRALKGNEQFF. The chain uses TRBV27 and TRBJ2-1; D is ambiguous. The V and J ends lost 7 bases and 6 bases respectively, with 16 bases between them. CDR1 and CDR2 from the germline V gene are MNHEY and SMNVEV (reference sequence). This CDR3 contains 14 residues.

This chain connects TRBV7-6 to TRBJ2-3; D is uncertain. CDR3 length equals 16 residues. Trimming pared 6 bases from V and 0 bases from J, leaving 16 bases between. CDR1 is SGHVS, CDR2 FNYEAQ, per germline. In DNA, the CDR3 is TGTGCCAGCAGTCGAAACCCATTACCTAGCACAGATACGCAGTATTTT. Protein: CASSRNPLPSTDTQYF. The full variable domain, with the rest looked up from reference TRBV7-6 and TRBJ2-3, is GAGVSQSPRYKVTKRGQDVALRCDPISGHVSLYWYRQALGQGPEFLTYFNYEAQQDKSGLPNDRFSAERPEGSISTLTIQRTEQRDSAMYRCASSRNPLPSTDTQYFGPGTRLTVL.

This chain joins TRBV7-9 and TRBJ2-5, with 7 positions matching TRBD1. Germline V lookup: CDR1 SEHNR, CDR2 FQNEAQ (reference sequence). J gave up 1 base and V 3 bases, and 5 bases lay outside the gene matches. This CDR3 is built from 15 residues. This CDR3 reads CASSLANRGQETQYF. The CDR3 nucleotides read TGTGCCAGCAGCTTGGCCAACAGGGGCCAAGAGACCCAGTACTTC.

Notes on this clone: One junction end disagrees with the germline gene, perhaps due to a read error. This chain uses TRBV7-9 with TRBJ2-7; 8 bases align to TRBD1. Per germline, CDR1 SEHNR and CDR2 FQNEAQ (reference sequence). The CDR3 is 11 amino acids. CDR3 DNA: TGTGCCAGCAGTCAGGGGGCCGAGGAGTACTTC. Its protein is CASSQGAEEYF.

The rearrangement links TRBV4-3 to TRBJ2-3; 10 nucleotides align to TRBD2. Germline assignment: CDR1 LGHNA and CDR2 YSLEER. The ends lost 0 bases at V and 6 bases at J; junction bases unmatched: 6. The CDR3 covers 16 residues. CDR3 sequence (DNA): TGCGCCAGCAGCCAAGATCTAGCGGGAGAGCTGGATACGCAGTATTTT. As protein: CASSQDLAGELDTQYF.

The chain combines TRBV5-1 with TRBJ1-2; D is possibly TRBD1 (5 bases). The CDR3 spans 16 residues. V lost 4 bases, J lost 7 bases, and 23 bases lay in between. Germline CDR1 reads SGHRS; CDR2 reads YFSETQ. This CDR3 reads CASSAEGIRSFGGYTF. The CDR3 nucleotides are TGCGCCAGCAGCGCCGAGGGGATCCGGAGTTTCGGTGGCTACACCTTC.

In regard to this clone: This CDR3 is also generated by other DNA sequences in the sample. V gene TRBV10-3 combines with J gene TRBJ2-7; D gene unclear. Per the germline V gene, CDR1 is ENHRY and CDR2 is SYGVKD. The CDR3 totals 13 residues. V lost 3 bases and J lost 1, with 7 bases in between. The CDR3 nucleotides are TGTGCCATCAGTGATGGCGGATCCTACGAGCAGTACTTC. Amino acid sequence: CAISDGGSYEQYF.

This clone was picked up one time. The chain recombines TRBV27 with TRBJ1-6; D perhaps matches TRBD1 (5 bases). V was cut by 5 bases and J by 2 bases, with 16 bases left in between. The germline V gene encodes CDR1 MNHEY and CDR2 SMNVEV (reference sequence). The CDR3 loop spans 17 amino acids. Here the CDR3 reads CASSLTKEDTYNSPLHF. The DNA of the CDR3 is TGTGCCAGCAGTCTCACTAAGGAGGACACCTATAATTCACCCCTCCACTTT.

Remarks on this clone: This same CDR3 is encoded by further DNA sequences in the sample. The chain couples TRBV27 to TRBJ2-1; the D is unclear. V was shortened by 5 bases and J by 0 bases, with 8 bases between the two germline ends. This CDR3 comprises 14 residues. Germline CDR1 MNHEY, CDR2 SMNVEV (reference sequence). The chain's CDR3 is CASSTLGSYNEQFF. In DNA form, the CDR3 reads TGTGCCAGCAGTACCCTAGGCTCCTACAATGAGCAGTTCTTC.

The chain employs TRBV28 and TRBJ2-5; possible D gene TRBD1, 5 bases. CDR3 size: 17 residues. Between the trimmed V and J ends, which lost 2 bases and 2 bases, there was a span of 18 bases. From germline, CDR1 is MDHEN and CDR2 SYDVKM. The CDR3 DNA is TGTGCCAGCAGTTTAGGCAGGGAAAATGCCCAACAAGAGACCCAGTACTTC. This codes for CASSLGRENAQQETQYF.

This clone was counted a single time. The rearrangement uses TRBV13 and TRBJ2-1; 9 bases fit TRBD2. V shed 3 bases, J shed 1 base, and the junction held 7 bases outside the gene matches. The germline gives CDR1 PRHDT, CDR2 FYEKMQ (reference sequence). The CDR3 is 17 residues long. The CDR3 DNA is TGTGCCAGCAGCTTGGACGCTACTAGCGGGTCCTACAATGAGCAGTTCTTC. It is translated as CASSLDATSGSYNEQFF.

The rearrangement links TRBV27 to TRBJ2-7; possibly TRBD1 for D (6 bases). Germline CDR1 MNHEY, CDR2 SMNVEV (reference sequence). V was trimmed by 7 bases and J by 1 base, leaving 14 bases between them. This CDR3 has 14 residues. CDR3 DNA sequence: TGTGCCAGCACACCGACAGGCGCGTCCTACGAGCAGTACTTC. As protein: CASTPTGASYEQYF.

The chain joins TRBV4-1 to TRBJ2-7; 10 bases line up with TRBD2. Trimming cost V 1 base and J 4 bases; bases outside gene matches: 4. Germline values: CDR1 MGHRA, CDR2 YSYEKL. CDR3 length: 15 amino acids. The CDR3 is CASSQVSSGRYEQYF. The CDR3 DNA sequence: TGCGCCAGCAGCCAAGTGTCTAGCGGGAGATACGAGCAGTACTTC.

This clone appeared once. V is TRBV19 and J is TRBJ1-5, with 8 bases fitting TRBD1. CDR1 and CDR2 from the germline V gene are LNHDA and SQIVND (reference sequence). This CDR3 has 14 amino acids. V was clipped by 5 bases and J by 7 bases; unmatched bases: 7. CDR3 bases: TGTGCCAGTAGTGCGGACAGGGACGCGCAGCCCCAGCATTTT. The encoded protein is CASSADRDAQPQHF.